This T cell receptor (beta chain) stems from a study of siplizumab effects on memory and regulatory T cells. Study results and limitations: Siplizumab conditions gave an average of approximately 70% Treg-derived mappable alloreactive CD4+ clones, versus 25% to 30% for controls. Naive T cells appeared more diverse than memory cells and seemed to be major alloresponse contributors.

Roughly 9.3 x 10^4 TCR templates were assayed per sample. Assay: immunoSEQ multiplex PCR; the TCRdb copy retains only in-frame clones and omits some. The data hold 90,000 to 120,000 clones, with 94% observed a single time. Trimming shortened V by 9 bases and J by 5 bases, and 17 bases separated the two germline ends. This CDR3 is built from 13 residues. Germline values: CDR1 SGDLS, CDR2 YYNGEE. About this clone itself: No antigen is known for it.

Input material: Tregs sorted from blood. V gene TRBV9 combines with J gene TRBJ2-5; tentative D call: TRBD2 (6 bases). The TCR originated in a human donor in good health. CDR3 sequence: CATRDSRGETQYF. The CDR3 DNA reads as TGTGCCACTAGGGACTCCCGCGGGGAGACCCAGTACTTC.